This TCR beta chain was recovered during a study of blood T cells in healthy people across ages (dated by TCRdb to the mid-2010s). With regard to the full study: In model experiments, template switching captured roughly one uniquely barcoded TCR beta cDNA molecule for every two T cells. The study analyzed two additional independent replicas of 1 million unique cDNA reads from the same blood draw for two donors, one aged 18 to 29 and one aged 80 or older. Using deep sequencing normalized with unique cDNA molecular identifiers, the study measured how TCR beta repertoire diversity changes with age. Donors were grouped into four age groups: young (average about 15 years), middle-aged (roughly 40), aged (roughly 62) and long-lived (approximately 75). To avoid experimental bias, donors of different ages were spread randomly across the sequencing lanes. The investigation overall reported the following: Observed TCR beta diversity per million T cells fell roughly linearly with age, and a significant reduction was already apparent by age around 44. Compared with the aged group, the long-lived group had more naive CD4+ T cells, fewer expanded clones and increased TCR diversity, suggesting age selection. Estimates of total diversity based on one million sequenced T cells were regarded as lower bounds and as underestimates. There was a strong correlation between observed TCR beta diversity and the percentage of naive T cells measured by flow cytometry. Conclusive comparison of naive and antigen-experienced compartments was prevented by the profiling of bulk unsorted PBMCs. Because donor CMV infection status was unknown, age-related changes in expanded clonotypes were potentially confounded.

This clonotype was detected ten times or more. There is no known antigen for this receptor. No base-level quality is on record; no much larger clone is a single base apart. The roughly 37 donors, aged about 6 to 100 years, were systemically healthy Caucasian individuals from Russia. Roughly 9 milliliters of peripheral blood were drawn from each donor into EDTA-treated Vacutainer tubes. Ficoll-Paque density-gradient centrifugation was used to isolate PBMCs, with at least 6.5 million per sample. Total RNA, at least 6 micrograms per sample, was extracted from PBMCs with Trizol reagent. For every donor, an aliquot of PBMCs went through flow cytometry to measure the percentages of naive CD45RAhigh/CD27high T cells. The library was made by 5' RACE. TCRdb names Illumina HiSeq 2500 as the instrument used. The second PCR ran for about 6 to 12 cycles and used a J-beta primer mix along with a sample-barcoded 5' primer. Each TCR beta cDNA molecule received a unique molecular identifier from a template-switch 5' adaptor carrying 12 random nucleotides. At least 2.5 million CDR3-containing paired-end reads were obtained from each sample. The Mint cDNA synthesis kit, primed by a TRBC-specific oligonucleotide, was used to synthesize first-strand cDNA from all RNA. Following uracil-DNA glycosylase treatment, all cDNA underwent a first 18-cycle PCR with the universal primers M1SS and BC2_uni_R. The paper's processing steps were these. Each sample was normalized by randomly selecting 1 million high-quality reads, each carrying a distinct molecular identifier. Reads sharing molecular identifiers were discarded rather than binned into consensus sequences. MiTCR, run with a Q25 quality threshold and the strictest error-elimination algorithm, handled CDR3 identification, clonotype clustering and error correction. A nonparametric unseen species model with Euler transformation was used to estimate a lower bound on total TCR beta diversity. Starting from the raw public reads, TCRdb applied fastp trimming at Q25, assembled clones with MiXCR and retained in-frame beta chains. A single entry per CDR3 protein holds the most common genes and DNA from its merged rows. The V and J calls shown here were made by TCRdb, not taken from the authors' results. This sample gives roughly 700,000 distinct CDR3 sequences in total; about 30% of them show up just once. 15% of the sample rests with the top ten.

Measured from the cysteine to the phenylalanine, the CDR3 is 14 residues long. The only DNA kept is the CDR3, 42 bases in frame from the first base. CDR1 and CDR2 (SNHLY, FYNNEI) derive from the germline V gene. Deletion took 4 bases off V and 2 bases off J, with a span of 12 bases between the germline ends. The receptor chain draws on TRBV2 and TRBJ2-7; the D gene is perhaps TRBD1, on 6 matching bases. The sequenced sample was blood. The sequence derives from a woman at least 80 years old in good health. Donor details come from another sample of the same person, matched by shared clones. CDR3 loop: CASSADRKTYEQYF. The base sequence is TGTGCCAGCAGTGCGGACAGAAAAACCTACGAGCAGTACTTC. Where the CDR3 stops, the reference TRBV2 and TRBJ2-7 genes take over; the full variable domain is EPEVTQTPSHQVTQMGQEVILRCVPISNHLYFYWYRQILGQKVEFLVSFYNNEISEKSEIFDDQFSVERPDGSNFTLKIRSTKLEDSAMYFCASSADRKTYEQYFGPGTRLTVT.